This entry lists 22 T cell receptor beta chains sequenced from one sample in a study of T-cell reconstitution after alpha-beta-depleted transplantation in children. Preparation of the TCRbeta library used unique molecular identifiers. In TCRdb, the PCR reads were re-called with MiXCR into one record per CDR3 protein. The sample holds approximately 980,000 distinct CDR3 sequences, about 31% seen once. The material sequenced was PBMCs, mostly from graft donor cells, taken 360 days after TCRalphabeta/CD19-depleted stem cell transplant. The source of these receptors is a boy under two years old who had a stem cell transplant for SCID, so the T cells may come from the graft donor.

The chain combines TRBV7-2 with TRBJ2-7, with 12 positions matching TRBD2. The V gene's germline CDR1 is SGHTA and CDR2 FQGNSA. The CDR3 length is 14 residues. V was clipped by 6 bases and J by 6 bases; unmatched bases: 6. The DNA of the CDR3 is TGTGCCAGCAGACACCGGACTAGCGGGGTCGAGCAGTACTTC. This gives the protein CASRHRTSGVEQYF.

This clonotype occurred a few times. CDR3 coding DNA: TGTGCCAGCAGTGCGGGACAGCTATTTTACAATGAGCAGTTCTTC. Translated: CASSAGQLFYNEQFF. This sequence joins TRBV12-3 or TRBV12-4 and TRBJ2-1, with a weak D call TRBD1 (7 bases). The length of the CDR3 is 15 residues. The V end was cut by 5 bases, the J end by 4 bases, with 15 bases between.

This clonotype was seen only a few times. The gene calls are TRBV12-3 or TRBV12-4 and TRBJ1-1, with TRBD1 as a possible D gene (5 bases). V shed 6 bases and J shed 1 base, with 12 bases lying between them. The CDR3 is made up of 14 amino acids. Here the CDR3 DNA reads TGTGCCAGCAGAGAGCTGGGGACGAACACTGAAGCTTTCTTT. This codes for CASRELGTNTEAFF.

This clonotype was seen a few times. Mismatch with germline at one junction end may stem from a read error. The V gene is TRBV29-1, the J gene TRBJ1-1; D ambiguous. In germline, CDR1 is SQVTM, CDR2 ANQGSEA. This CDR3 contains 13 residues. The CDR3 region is CSVEGSRSTEAFF. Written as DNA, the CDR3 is TGCAGCGTGGAAGGGTCCAGGAGCACTGAAGCTTTCTTT.

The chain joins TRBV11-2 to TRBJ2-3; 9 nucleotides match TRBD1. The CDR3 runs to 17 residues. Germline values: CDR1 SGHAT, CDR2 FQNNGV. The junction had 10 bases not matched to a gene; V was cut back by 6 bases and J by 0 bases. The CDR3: CASRGQGKGSSTDTQYF. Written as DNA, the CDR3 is TGTGCCAGCAGAGGACAGGGGAAGGGATCTAGCACAGATACGCAGTATTTT.

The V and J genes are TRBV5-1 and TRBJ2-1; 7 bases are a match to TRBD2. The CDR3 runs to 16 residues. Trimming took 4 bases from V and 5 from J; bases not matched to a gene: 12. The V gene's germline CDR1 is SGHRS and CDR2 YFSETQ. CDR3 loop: CASSLRRGEGDNEQFF. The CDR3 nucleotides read TGCGCCAGCAGCCTGCGACGGGGGGAGGGAGACAATGAGCAGTTCTTC. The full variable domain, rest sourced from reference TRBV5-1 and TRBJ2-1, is KAGVTQTPRYLIKTRGQQVTLSCSPISGHRSVSWYQQTPGQGLQFLFEYFSETQRNKGNFPGRFSGRQFSNSRSEMNVSTLELGDSALYLCASSLRRGEGDNEQFFGPGTRLTVL.

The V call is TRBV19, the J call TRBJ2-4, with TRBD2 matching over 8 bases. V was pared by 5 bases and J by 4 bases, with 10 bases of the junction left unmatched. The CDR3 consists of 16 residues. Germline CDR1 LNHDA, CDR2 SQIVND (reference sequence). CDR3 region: CASSPREGSSKNIQYF. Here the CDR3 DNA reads TGTGCCAGTAGTCCCCGGGAGGGCTCCTCAAAAAACATTCAGTACTTC.

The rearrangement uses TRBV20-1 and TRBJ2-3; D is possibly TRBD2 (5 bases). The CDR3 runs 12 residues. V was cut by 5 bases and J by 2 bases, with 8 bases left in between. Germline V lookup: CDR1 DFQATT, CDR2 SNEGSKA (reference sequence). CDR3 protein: CSAQRTTDTQYF. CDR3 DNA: TGCAGTGCTCAGCGGACCACAGATACGCAGTATTTT.

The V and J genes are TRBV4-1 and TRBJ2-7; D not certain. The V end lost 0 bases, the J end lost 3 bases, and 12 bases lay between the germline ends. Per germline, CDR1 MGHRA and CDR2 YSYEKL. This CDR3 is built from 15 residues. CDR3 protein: CASSQDSHRYYEQYF. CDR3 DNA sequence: TGCGCCAGCAGCCAAGATTCCCACCGTTACTACGAGCAGTACTTC.

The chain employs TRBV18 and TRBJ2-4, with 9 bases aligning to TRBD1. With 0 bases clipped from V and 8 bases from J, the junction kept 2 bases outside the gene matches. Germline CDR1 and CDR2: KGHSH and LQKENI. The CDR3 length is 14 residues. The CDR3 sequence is CASSPPQGADIQYF. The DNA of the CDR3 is TGTGCCAGCTCACCACCACAGGGGGCAGACATTCAGTACTTC.

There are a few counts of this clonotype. Here the CDR3 reads CASSLAPDRPETQYF. The CDR3, as DNA: TGCGCCAGCAGCTTGGCGCCGGACAGACCGGAGACGCAGTATTTT. This sequence joins TRBV5-1 and TRBJ2-3, with a tentative D call TRBD1 (6 bases). V was shortened by 0 bases and J by 9 bases, with 17 bases between the two germline ends. Germline V gene lookup returns CDR1 SGHRS and CDR2 YFSETQ. The CDR3 totals 15 residues.

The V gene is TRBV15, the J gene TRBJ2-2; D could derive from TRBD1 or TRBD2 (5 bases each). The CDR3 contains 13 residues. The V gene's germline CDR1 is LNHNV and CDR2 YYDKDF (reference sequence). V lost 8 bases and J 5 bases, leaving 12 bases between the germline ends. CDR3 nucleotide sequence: TGTGCCACCCAGCCAGGGACGACCGGGGAGCTGTTTTTT. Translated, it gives CATQPGTTGELFF.

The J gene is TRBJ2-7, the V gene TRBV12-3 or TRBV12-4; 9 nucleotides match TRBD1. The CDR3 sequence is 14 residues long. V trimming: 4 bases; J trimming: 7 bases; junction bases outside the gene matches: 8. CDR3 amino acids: CASSYWTGEREQYF. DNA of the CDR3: TGTGCCAGCAGTTACTGGACAGGGGAAAGGGAGCAGTACTTC.

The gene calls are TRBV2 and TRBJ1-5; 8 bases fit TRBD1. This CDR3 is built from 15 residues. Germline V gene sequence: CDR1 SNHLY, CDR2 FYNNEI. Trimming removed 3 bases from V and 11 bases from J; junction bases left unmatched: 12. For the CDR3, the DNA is TGTGCCAGCAGTGAGGGGACAGGTACCCGTGGGGCCCAGCATTTT. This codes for CASSEGTGTRGAQHF. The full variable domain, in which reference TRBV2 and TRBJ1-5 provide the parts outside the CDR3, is EPEVTQTPSHQVTQMGQEVILRCVPISNHLYFYWYRQILGQKVEFLVSFYNNEISEKSEIFDDQFSVERPDGSNFTLKIRSTKLEDSAMYFCASSEGTGTRGAQHFGDGTRLSIL.

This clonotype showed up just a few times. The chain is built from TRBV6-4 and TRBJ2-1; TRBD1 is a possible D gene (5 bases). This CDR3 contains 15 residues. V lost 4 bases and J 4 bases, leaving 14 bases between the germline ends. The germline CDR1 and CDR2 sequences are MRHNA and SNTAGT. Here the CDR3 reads CASSGGRAPYNEQFF. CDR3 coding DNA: TGTGCCAGCAGTGGGGGCAGGGCCCCTTACAATGAGCAGTTCTTC.

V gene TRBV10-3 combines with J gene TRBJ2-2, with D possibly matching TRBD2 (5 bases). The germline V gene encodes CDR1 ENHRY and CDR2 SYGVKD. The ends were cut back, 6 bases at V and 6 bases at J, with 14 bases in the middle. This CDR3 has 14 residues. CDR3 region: CAIRMDGVSGELFF. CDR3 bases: TGTGCCATCAGGATGGACGGGGTGTCCGGGGAGCTGTTTTTT.

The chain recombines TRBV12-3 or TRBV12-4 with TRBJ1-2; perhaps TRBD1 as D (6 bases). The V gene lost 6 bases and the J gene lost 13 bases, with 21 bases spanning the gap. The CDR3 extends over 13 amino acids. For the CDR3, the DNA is TGTGCCAGCAGCCTTTCTGGGGGGGCCGATGGCACCTTC. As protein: CASSLSGGADGTF.

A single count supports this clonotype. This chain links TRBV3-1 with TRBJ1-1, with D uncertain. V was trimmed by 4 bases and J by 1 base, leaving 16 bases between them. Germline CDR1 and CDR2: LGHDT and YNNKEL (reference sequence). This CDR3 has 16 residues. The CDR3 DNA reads TGTGCCAGCAGCCCGGAAGTGGCATTACAGAACACTGAAGCTTTCTTT. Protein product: CASSPEVALQNTEAFF. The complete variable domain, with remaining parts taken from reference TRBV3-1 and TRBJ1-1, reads DTAVSQTPKYLVTQMGNDKSIKCEQNLGHDTMYWYKQDSKKFLKIMFSYNNKELIINETVPNRFSPKSPDKAHLNLHINSLELGDSAVYFCASSPEVALQNTEAFFGQGTRLTVV.

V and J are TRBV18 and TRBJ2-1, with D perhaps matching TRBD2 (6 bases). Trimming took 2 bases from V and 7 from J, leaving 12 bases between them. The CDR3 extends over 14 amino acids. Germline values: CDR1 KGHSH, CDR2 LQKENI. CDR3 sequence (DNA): TGTGCCAGCTCACCAGGGGGGTATGGGAATGAGCAGTTCTTC. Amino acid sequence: CASSPGGYGNEQFF.

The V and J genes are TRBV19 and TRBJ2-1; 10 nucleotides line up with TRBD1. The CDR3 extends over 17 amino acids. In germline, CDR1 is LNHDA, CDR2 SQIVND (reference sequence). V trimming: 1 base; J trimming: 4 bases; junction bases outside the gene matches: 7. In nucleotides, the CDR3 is TGTGCCAGTAGTATAGTCCTTGACAGGGGGCAGTACAATGAGCAGTTCTTC. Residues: CASSIVLDRGQYNEQFF. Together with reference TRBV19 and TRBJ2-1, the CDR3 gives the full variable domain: DGGITQSPKYLFRKEGQNVTLSCEQNLNHDAMYWYRQDPGQGLRLIYYSQIVNDFQKGDIAEGYSVSREKKESFPLTVTSAQKNPTAFYLCASSIVLDRGQYNEQFFGPGTRLTVL.

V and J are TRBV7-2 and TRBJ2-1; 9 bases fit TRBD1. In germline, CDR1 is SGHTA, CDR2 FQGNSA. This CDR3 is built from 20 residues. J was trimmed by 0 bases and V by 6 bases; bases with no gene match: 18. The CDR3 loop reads CASRITGGGHPLSSYNEQFF. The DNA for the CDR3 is TGTGCCAGCAGGATCACAGGGGGCGGACACCCTCTAAGCTCCTACAATGAGCAGTTCTTC.

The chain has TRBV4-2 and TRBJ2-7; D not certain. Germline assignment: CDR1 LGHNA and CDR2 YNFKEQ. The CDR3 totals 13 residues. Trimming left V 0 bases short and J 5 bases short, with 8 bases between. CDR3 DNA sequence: TGTGCCAGCAGCCAAGAAAGGGCGAACGAGCAGTACTTC. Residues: CASSQERANEQYF.